Each of the 14 T cell receptor beta chains below was sequenced from the same sample in a study of T-cell reconstitution after alpha-beta-depleted transplantation in children. It was with unique molecular identifiers that the TCRbeta library was prepared. MiXCR, run by TCRdb on the PCR reads, gives a single entry per CDR3 protein. Among 250,000 to 300,000 distinct CDR3 sequences listed, over 8% were seen once. The specimen was PBMCs from the stem cell graft donor, collected from the stem cell graft. These receptors originate from a human donor who donated a stem cell graft to a child with SCID.

At least ten counts were recorded for this clonotype. The chain uses TRBV7-9 and TRBJ1-1, with D uncertain. Germline V gene lookup returns CDR1 SEHNR and CDR2 FQNEAQ (reference sequence). Trimming pared 2 bases from V and 6 bases from J, leaving 10 bases between. This CDR3 contains 13 residues. For the CDR3, the DNA is TGTGCCAGCAGCTTATTGTTGGGCGCTGAAGCTTTCTTT. Translating it yields CASSLLLGAEAFF.

This clonotype was recorded a few times. Written as DNA, the CDR3 is TGTGCCAGCAGCTTTTGGGGAACTGATCAAGAGACCCAGTACTTC. Protein product: CASSFWGTDQETQYF. J is TRBJ2-5 and V is TRBV11-2; no clear D. The CDR3 extends over 15 amino acids. CDR1 and CDR2 (germline): SGHAT, FQNNGV. V was cut by 3 bases and J by 2 bases, with 13 bases left in between.

In this sample, this clonotype turned up a few times. The chain uses TRBV7-9 and TRBJ2-7; D possibly corresponds to TRBD2 (6 bases). Germline CDR1 is SEHNR and CDR2 is FQNEAQ (reference sequence). The CDR3 runs to 13 residues. V was shortened by 8 bases and J by 2 bases, with 13 bases between the two germline ends. The CDR3, as DNA: TGTGCCAGCCTCGGGGGAGGCACCTACGAGCAGTACTTC. As protein: CASLGGGTYEQYF. Drawing the rest from reference TRBV7-9 and TRBJ2-7, the complete variable domain is DTGVSQNPRHKITKRGQNVTFRCDPISEHNRLYWYRQTLGQGPEFLTYFQNEAQLEKSRLLSDRFSAERPKGSFSTLEIQRTEQGDSAMYLCASLGGGTYEQYFGPGTRLTVT.

Note on this clonotype: This could be a read error, since a much larger clone is one nucleotide away. The chain uses TRBV7-8 and TRBJ2-4, with 9 nucleotides matching TRBD2. This CDR3 spans 15 amino acids. Germline assignment: CDR1 SGHVS and CDR2 FQNEAQ. The CDR3 loop reads CTSSSSGEWGGGQYF. CDR3 bases: TGTACCAGCAGCTCTAGCGGGGAGTGGGGGGGTGGTCAGTACTTC. Complete variable domain (other parts from reference TRBV7-8 and TRBJ2-4): GAGVSQSPRYKVAKRGQDVALRCDPISGHVSLFWYQQALGQGPEFLTYFQNEAQLDKSGLPSDRFFAERPEGSVSTLKIQRTQQEDSAVYLCTSSSSGEWGGGQYFGAGTRLSVL.

This chain connects TRBV5-6 to TRBJ2-5, with 7 bases lining up with TRBD1. Per the germline V gene, CDR1 is SGHDT and CDR2 is YYEEEE. V was pared by 4 bases and J by 1 base, with 13 bases of the junction left unmatched. CDR3 length equals 17 residues. Here the CDR3 reads CASSVTGMSPSQETQYF. CDR3 nucleotide sequence: TGTGCCAGCAGCGTGACAGGGATGTCCCCCTCCCAAGAGACCCAGTACTTC.

The chain uses TRBV9 and TRBJ1-4, with D possibly TRBD1 on 5 matching bases. V lost 0 bases and J 0 bases, leaving 6 bases between the germline ends. This CDR3 spans 15 amino acids. Germline loops: CDR1 SGDLS, CDR2 YYNGEE. CDR3 loop: CASSVEGTTNEKLFF. The CDR3 DNA reads as TGTGCCAGCAGCGTAGAGGGGACAACTAATGAAAAACTGTTTTTT.

There are a few counts of this clonotype. V gene TRBV20-1 combines with J gene TRBJ2-1; no reliable D call. The V end lost 6 bases, the J end lost 6 bases, and 12 bases lay between the germline ends. The CDR3 is 12 amino acids. Germline CDR1 and CDR2: DFQATT and SNEGSKA (reference sequence). CDR3 protein: CSARTGANEQFF. The CDR3 DNA sequence: TGCAGTGCCAGAACCGGCGCCAATGAGCAGTTCTTC.

In this sample, this clonotype turned up many times. The chain employs TRBV5-1 and TRBJ2-5; TRBD2 matches at 8 bases. This CDR3 region has 14 residues. CDR1 SGHRS and CDR2 YFSETQ come from the germline V gene. The trim removed 4 bases at V and 2 bases at J, leaving 4 bases unmatched. The CDR3 bases are TGCGCCAGCAGCCGGGGGGGCGGACAAGAGACCCAGTACTTC. Protein product: CASSRGGGQETQYF.

This CDR3 reads CASSLSAGGLSDTQYF. The CDR3 DNA is TGTGCCAGCAGCCTCTCAGCGGGGGGGCTTTCAGATACGCAGTATTTT. The rearrangement uses TRBV7-3 and TRBJ2-3; 10 bases agree with TRBD2. This CDR3 contains 16 residues. Germline CDR1 is SGHTA and CDR2 is FQGTGA. V lost 5 bases, J lost 4 bases, and 9 bases stayed unmatched.

This clonotype came up a few times. V gene TRBV29-1 combines with J gene TRBJ1-1, with TRBD1 matching over 9 bases. The CDR3 is made up of 13 amino acids. V shed 5 bases, J shed 1 base, and the junction held 2 bases outside the gene matches. CDR1 is SQVTM, CDR2 ANQGSEA, per germline. The CDR3 loop is CSVYRGPNTEAFF. The CDR3 coding sequence is TGCAGCGTTTACAGGGGGCCGAACACTGAAGCTTTCTTT.

The rearrangement joins TRBV12-3 or TRBV12-4 to TRBJ2-5; 7 bases are a match to TRBD1. This CDR3 has 15 residues. V trimming: 6 bases; J trimming: 4 bases; junction bases outside the gene matches: 11. The CDR3 DNA follows: TGTGCCAGCAGCCCTCTTACAGGGGCTGGAGAGACCCAGTACTTC. Its protein is CASSPLTGAGETQYF.

In its sample, this clonotype was seen a few times. The V call is TRBV18, the J call TRBJ2-3, with D unresolved. V gave up 8 bases and J gave up 0 bases, with 6 bases separating them. The CDR3 is 12 residues long. The V gene's germline CDR1 is KGHSH and CDR2 LQKENI. The CDR3 loop is CASTDSTDTQYF. The CDR3 nucleotides read TGTGCCAGCACCGACAGCACAGATACGCAGTATTTT.

The chain recombines TRBV20-1 with TRBJ2-2; D gene ambiguous. The germline V and J ends were trimmed by 5 bases and 4 bases, with 5 bases remaining between them. Germline V CDR1 and CDR2: DFQATT, SNEGSKA (reference sequence). This CDR3 spans 11 amino acids. CDR3 in amino acids: CSAPSTGELFF. The CDR3 nucleotides are TGCAGTGCTCCGAGCACCGGGGAGCTGTTTTTT.

There are many counts of this clonotype. The gene calls are TRBV11-3 and TRBJ2-1; D is undetermined. Trimming shortened V by 0 bases and J by 8 bases, and 5 bases separated the two germline ends. The CDR3 totals 12 residues. CDR1 SGHNT and CDR2 YENEEA come from the germline V gene. CDR3 DNA: TGTGCCAGCAGCTTAGATACATATGAGCAGTTCTTC. It specifies CASSLDTYEQFF. The full variable domain, with the rest looked up from reference TRBV11-3 and TRBJ2-1, is EAGVVQSPRYKIIEKKQPVAFWCNPISGHNTLYWYLQNLGQGPELLIRYENEEAVDDSQLPKDRFSAERLKGVDSTLKIQPAELGDSAVYLCASSLDTYEQFFGPGTRLTVL.